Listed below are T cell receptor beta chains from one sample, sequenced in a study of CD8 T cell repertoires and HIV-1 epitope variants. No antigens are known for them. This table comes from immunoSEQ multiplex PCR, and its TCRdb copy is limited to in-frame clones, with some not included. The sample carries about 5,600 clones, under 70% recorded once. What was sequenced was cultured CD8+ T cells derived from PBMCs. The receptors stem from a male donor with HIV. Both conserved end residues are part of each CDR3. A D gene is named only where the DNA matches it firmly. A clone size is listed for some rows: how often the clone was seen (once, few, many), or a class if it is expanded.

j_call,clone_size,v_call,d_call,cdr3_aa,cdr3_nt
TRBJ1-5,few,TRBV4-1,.,CASSQGKGMFQPQHF,TGCGCCAGCAGCCAAGGTAAAGGGATGTTCCAGCCCCAGCATTTT
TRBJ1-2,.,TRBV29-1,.,CSVENDYTF,TGCAGCGTTGAAAACGACTACACCTTC
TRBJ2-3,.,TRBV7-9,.,CASSTTGIIDTDTQYF,TGTGCCAGCAGCACGACCGGGATTATAGACACAGATACGCAGTATTTT
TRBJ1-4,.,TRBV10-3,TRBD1,CAISDRDRGDEKLFF,TGTGCCATCAGTGACCGGGACAGGGGAGATGAAAAACTGTTTTTT
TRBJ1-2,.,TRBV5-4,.,CASSSDAEEGYTF,TGTGCCAGCAGCTCGGACGCCGAGGAGGGCTACACCTTC
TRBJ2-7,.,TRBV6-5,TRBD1,CASSSGGAEYEQYF,TGTGCCAGCAGTTCAGGGGGCGCAGAGTACGAGCAGTACTTC
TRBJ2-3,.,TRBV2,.,CASCYFPDTQYF,TGTGCCAGCTGTTACTTCCCAGATACGCAGTATTTT
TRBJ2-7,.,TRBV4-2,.,CASSQDHPGPYEQYF,TGTGCCAGCAGCCAAGATCACCCGGGACCCTACGAGCAGTACTTC
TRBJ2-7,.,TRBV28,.,CASKGLQGVDEQYF,TGTGCCAGCAAAGGGTTGCAGGGAGTCGACGAGCAGTACTTC
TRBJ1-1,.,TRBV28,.,CASSPSGYTEAFF,TGTGCCAGCAGCCCCTCTGGGTACACTGAAGCTTTCTTT
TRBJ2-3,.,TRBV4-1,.,CASSQDRPSRADTQYF,TGCGCCAGCAGCCAAGACCGGCCCAGTAGGGCGGATACGCAGTATTTT
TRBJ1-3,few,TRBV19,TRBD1,CASSTGQLSGNTIYF,TGTGCCAGTAGTACGGGACAGCTCTCTGGAAACACCATATATTTT
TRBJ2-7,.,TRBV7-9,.,CASSLDWAYEQYF,TGTGCCAGCAGCTTAGACTGGGCCTACGAGCAGTACTTC
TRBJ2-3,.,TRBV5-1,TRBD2,CASSSNPGTSGRSADTQYF,TGCGCCAGCAGCTCAAATCCCGGGACTAGCGGGAGGTCCGCGGATACGCAGTATTTT
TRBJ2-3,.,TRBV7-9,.,CASSQLVTDTQYF,TGTGCCAGCAGCCAGTTGGTCACAGATACGCAGTATTTT
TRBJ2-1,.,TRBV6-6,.,CASSRPYNEQFF,TGTGCCAGCAGCCGACCCTACAATGAGCAGTTCTTC